The TCR beta chain described here comes from a study of shared clonotypes between healthy human individuals. The study's findings and limits: Clonotypes not shared had lower generation probabilities than those common to all four donors.

V was cut by 5 bases and J by 1 base, with 12 bases left in between. The CDR3 has 14 residues. In germline, CDR1 is MNHEY, CDR2 SMNVEV (reference sequence). Clones were read by immunoSEQ multiplex PCR, and TCRdb kept only the in-frame ones, dropping some. In the table there are about 680,000 clones, roughly 70% of which are singletons. A remark on this clone: Its antigen is unidentified.

The TCR was taken from a woman aged 25-40 years in good health. This chain connects TRBV27 to TRBJ2-7; no firm D call. The sequenced material came from memory CD4+ T cells sorted from blood. The subset denotes: CD45RA-negative fraction. The CDR3 protein is CASSRIGVSYEQYF. The CDR3 bases are TGTGCCAGCAGTCGGATTGGGGTTTCCTACGAGCAGTACTTC.